This T cell receptor (beta chain) was identified during a study of prognosis after radiotherapy for stage I lung cancer. Turning to the study itself: The study enrolled about a dozen men and roughly 6 women as patients, aged roughly 53 to 85 with a median of about 73 years. While 15 patients showed no significant progression after radiotherapy, a few developed distant metastases at a median of roughly 7 months. No patient had concurrent therapy with stereotactic body radiotherapy.

The authors amplified TCR beta CDR3 from genomic DNA using two-round multiplex PCR. Individual primers that were specific to each TRBV and TRBJ gene served in first-round PCR. TCRdb re-called the multiplex PCR reads through MiXCR, storing one row per CDR3 protein. The data contain under 35,000 distinct CDR3 sequences, 42% of them seen just once; the ten biggest clones take up just over 15%. The study's findings and limits: Some patients went on to develop distant metastases. Their Shannon entropy after stereotactic body radiation therapy was lower, and its change from baseline was also lower.

CDR1 and CDR2 (germline): SQVTM, ANQGSEA. CDR3 length: 11 amino acids. V lost 4 bases and J 6 bases, leaving 6 bases between the germline ends. For this clonotype: Antigen specificity is unknown. A read error may explain this, as a much larger clone is one base away.

Sequenced here: PBMCs, sampled before or after stereotactic body radiation therapy (not recorded which). The rearrangement uses TRBV29-1 and TRBJ1-4; no clear D gene. This clonotype was sampled from a donor over 45 with non-small cell lung cancer. The CDR3 reads CSVGKYEKLFF. The DNA for the CDR3 is TGCAGCGTTGGGAAGTATGAAAAACTGTTTTTT.